Following are 11 T cell receptor beta chains from one sample sequenced in a study of cytomegalovirus exposure and HLA in healthy donors. 60 Vbeta and 13 Jbeta primers were used in PCR. TCRdb's copy holds only in-frame clones and misses some; the assay was immunoSEQ multiplex PCR. The data hold over 150,000 clones, with 70% to 80% observed a single time. Specimen: PBMCs. These receptors were obtained from a woman aged 55-70 years in good health and CMV-seropositive.

The chain carries TRBV5-4 and TRBJ2-3; 12 positions match TRBD2. V lost 4 bases, J lost 6 bases, and 6 bases stayed unmatched. The length of the CDR3 is 15 residues. CDR1 is SGHNT and CDR2 is YYREEE in the germline V gene (reference sequence). CDR3 nucleotides: TGTGCCAGCAGCACTAGCGGGGGGAGGTTCGATACGCAGTATTTT. Protein product: CASSTSGGRFDTQYF.

The chain combines TRBV7-2 with TRBJ2-3; no clear D gene. Germline assignment: CDR1 SGHTA and CDR2 FQGNSA. Trimming removed 3 bases from V and 4 bases from J, with 8 bases in between. The CDR3 spans 13 residues. This CDR3 reads CASSFISADTQYF. CDR3 bases: TGTGCCAGCAGCTTCATATCGGCAGATACGCAGTATTTT.

V gene TRBV5-1 combines with J gene TRBJ1-4; D may be TRBD1 (5 bases). Trimming left V 5 bases short and J 5 bases short, with 13 bases between. Germline V gives CDR1 SGHRS, CDR2 YFSETQ. The CDR3 has 14 amino acids. The chain's CDR3 is CASSVDGGNEKLFF. The CDR3 DNA reads TGCGCCAGCAGTGTTGACGGGGGGAATGAAAAACTGTTTTTT.

The rearrangement links TRBV27 to TRBJ2-3; the match to TRBD2 covers 13 bases. Germline CDR1 and CDR2: MNHEY and SMNVEV (reference sequence). Trimming removed 5 bases from V and 2 bases from J; junction bases left unmatched: 4. The CDR3 is made up of 16 amino acids. Here the CDR3 DNA reads TGTGCCAGCAGTGTGGGACTAGCGGGATTCACAGATACGCAGTATTTT. Its protein is CASSVGLAGFTDTQYF.

The rearrangement joins TRBV30 to TRBJ2-1; tentative D call: TRBD2 (5 bases). The germline V and J ends were trimmed by 5 bases and 7 bases, with 9 bases remaining between them. The germline V gene encodes CDR1 GTSNPN and CDR2 SVGIG (reference sequence). The CDR3 is made up of 11 amino acids. CDR3 coding DNA: TGTGCCTGGCGGGGTATGAATGAGCAGTTCTTC. This encodes CAWRGMNEQFF.

The J gene is TRBJ2-7, the V gene TRBV11-1, with 7 positions matching TRBD1. The germline gives CDR1 SGHAT, CDR2 FQDESV (reference sequence). V dropped 3 bases and J dropped 1; count of bases not matched to a gene: 9. The CDR3 covers 16 residues. CDR3: CASSFRPQGDSYEQYF. The CDR3 nucleotides read TGTGCCAGCAGCTTCCGACCCCAGGGGGATTCCTACGAGCAGTACTTC.

The chain recombines TRBV4-1 with TRBJ2-5, with a weak D call TRBD1 (6 bases). V gave up 3 bases and J gave up 0 bases, with 14 bases separating them. Germline V lookup: CDR1 MGHRA, CDR2 YSYEKL. The CDR3 extends over 16 amino acids. Here the CDR3 reads CASSHGGGQYQETQYF. In nucleotides, the CDR3 is TGCGCCAGCAGCCACGGCGGTGGACAGTACCAAGAGACCCAGTACTTC.

The CDR3 nucleotides read TGTGCCACCAGCAGAGATCCCGGACTAGCGGGGGTAATGTACGAGCAGTACTTC. This translates into CATSRDPGLAGVMYEQYF. The V call is TRBV15, the J call TRBJ2-7; 13 positions match TRBD2. The germline V gene has CDR1 LNHNV and CDR2 YYDKDF (reference sequence). This CDR3 has 18 amino acids. V trimming: 0 bases; J trimming: 4 bases; junction bases outside the gene matches: 9.

The V gene is TRBV7-8, the J gene TRBJ2-3, with TRBD2 identical over 7 bases. CDR1 is SGHVS and CDR2 is FQNEAQ in the germline V gene. The CDR3 runs to 16 residues. V shed 0 bases and J 0 bases; nucleotides not matched to a gene: 3. CDR3 DNA sequence: TGTGCCAGCAGCTTAGCAGCGGGATGGAGCACAGATACGCAGTATTTT. As protein: CASSLAAGWSTDTQYF.

The chain recombines TRBV28 with TRBJ2-7, with 8 bases lining up with TRBD1. Germline CDR1 reads MDHEN; CDR2 reads SYDVKM. Losses at the gene ends were 3 bases for V and 1 base for J; bases not matched to a gene: 8. CDR3 length: 16 residues. CDR3 sequence: CASSFLRDRRSYEQYF. In DNA, the CDR3 is TGTGCCAGCAGTTTTCTCCGGGACAGGCGATCCTACGAGCAGTACTTC. The complete variable domain, with remaining parts taken from reference TRBV28 and TRBJ2-7, reads DVKVTQSSRYLVKRTGEKVFLECVQDMDHENMFWYRQDPGLGLRLIYFSYDVKMKEKGDIPEGYSVSREKKERFSLILESASTNQTSMYLCASSFLRDRRSYEQYFGPGTRLTVT.

This chain uses TRBV28 with TRBJ1-1; D is ambiguous. Trimming shortened V by 2 bases and J by 11 bases, and 15 bases separated the two germline ends. This CDR3 comprises 13 residues. CDR1 is MDHEN, CDR2 SYDVKM, per germline. CDR3 in amino acids: CASSLRVGSLAFF. As DNA, the CDR3 is TGTGCCAGCAGTTTAAGGGTCGGGAGTCTGGCTTTCTTT.